This TCR beta chain comes out of a study of T cell responses to AZD1222 COVID-19 vaccine. Study-wide findings and caveats: Sampled repertoires all dated from after the peak T cell response. The study found Spike-specific TCR breadth and depth rose after two AZD1222 doses. Researchers report vaccine-associated CD4 TCRs spanning spike, with dominance at 160-218 and 743-854. The sample set comprised mostly white British donors with more females, and clonal diversity was possibly underestimated.

The CDR3 is 18 residues long. With V trimmed by 4 bases and J by 2 bases, 9 bases remained unmatched. Germline lookup yields CDR1 SGDLS and CDR2 YYNGEE. This clone was counted once. Its matching antigen is unknown. The assay was immunoSEQ multiplex PCR, and TCRdb's table has in-frame clones only and misses some. This table has 70,000 to 95,000 clones, less than 95% appearing once. The specimen comprised peripheral blood, sampled 28 days after the second AZD1222 dose. The chain recombines TRBV9 with TRBJ2-7; 16 nucleotides match TRBD2. This receptor was taken from an adult who received the AZD1222 COVID-19 vaccine. The CDR3 DNA is TGTGCCAGCAGCCTCGGGACTAGCGGGAGGGCTACCCCCTACGAGCAGTACTTC. It encodes CASSLGTSGRATPYEQYF.